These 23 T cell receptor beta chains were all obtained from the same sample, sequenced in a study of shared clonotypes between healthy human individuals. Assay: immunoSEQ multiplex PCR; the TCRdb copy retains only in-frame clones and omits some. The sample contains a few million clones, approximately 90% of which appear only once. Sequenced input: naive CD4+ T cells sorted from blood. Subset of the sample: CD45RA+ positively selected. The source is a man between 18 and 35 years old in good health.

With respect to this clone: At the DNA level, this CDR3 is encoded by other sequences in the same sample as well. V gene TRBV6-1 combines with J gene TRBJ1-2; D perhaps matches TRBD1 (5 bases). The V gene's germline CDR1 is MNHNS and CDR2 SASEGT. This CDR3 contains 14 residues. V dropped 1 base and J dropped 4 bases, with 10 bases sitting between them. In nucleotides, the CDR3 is TGTGCCAGCAGTGAAGGGCAGGGTGGCTATGGCTACACCTTC. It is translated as CASSEGQGGYGYTF.

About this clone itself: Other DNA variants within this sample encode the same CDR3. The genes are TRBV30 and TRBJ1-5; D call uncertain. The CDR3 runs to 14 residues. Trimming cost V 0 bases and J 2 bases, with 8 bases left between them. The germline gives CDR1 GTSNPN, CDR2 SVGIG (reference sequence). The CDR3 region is CAWSVGLGNQPQHF. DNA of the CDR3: TGTGCCTGGAGTGTAGGGCTAGGCAATCAGCCCCAGCATTTT.

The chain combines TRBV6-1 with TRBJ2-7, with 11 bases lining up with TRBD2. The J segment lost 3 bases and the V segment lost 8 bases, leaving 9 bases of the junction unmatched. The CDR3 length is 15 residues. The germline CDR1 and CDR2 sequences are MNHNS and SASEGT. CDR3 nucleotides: TGTGCCAGCCTCCCACTAGCGGGAGAGTTCTACGAGCAGTACTTC. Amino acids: CASLPLAGEFYEQYF.

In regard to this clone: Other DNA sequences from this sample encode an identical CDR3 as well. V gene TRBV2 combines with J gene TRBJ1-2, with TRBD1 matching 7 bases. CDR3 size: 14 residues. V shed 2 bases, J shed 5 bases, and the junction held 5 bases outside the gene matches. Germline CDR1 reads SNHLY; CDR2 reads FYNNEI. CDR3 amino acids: CASSERGTAYGYTF. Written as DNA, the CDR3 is TGTGCCAGCAGTGAAAGAGGGACAGCTTATGGCTACACCTTC.

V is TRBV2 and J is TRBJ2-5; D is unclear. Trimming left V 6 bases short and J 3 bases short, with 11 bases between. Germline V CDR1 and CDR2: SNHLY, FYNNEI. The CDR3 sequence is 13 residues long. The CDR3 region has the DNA TGTGCCAGCAGCGTAAGACTTAAAGAGACCCAGTACTTC. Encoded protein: CASSVRLKETQYF.

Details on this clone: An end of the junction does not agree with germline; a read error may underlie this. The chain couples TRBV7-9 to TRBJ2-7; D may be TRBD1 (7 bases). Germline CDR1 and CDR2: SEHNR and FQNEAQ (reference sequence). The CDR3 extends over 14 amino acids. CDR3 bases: TGTGCCAGCAACTTAGGGAGGCAGGGGGACGAGCAGTACTTC. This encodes CASNLGRQGDEQYF. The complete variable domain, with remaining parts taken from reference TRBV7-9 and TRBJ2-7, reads DTGVSQNPRHKITKRGQNVTFRCDPISEHNRLYWYRQTLGQGPEFLTYFQNEAQLEKSRLLSDRFSAERPKGSFSTLEIQRTEQGDSAMYLCASNLGRQGDEQYFGPGTRLTVT.

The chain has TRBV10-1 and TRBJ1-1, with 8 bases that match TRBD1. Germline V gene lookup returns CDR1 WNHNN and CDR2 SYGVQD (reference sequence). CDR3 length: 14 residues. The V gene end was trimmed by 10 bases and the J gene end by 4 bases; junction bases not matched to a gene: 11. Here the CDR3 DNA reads TGCGCCACCCGGCAGGACAGGGCGGCCACTGAAGCTTTCTTT. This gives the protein CATRQDRAATEAFF.

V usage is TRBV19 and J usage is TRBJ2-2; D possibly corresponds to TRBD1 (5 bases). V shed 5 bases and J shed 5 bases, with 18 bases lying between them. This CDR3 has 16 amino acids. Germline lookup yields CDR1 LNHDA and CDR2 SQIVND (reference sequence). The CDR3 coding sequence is TGTGCCAGTAGTCTGCTTGGGGCAGTACTTACCGGGGAGCTGTTTTTT. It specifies CASSLLGAVLTGELFF.

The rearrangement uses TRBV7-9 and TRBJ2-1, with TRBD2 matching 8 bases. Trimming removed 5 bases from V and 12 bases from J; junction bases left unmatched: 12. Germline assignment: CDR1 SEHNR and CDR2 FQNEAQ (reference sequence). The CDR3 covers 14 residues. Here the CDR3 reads CASSPIPTSGWQFF. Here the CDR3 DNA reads TGTGCCAGCAGCCCGATACCCACTAGCGGATGGCAGTTCTTC.

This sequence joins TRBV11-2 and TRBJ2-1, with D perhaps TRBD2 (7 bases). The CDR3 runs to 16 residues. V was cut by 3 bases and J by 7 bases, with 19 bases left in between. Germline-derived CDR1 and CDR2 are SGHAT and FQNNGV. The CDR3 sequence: CASSLRVPGGANEQFF. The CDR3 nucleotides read TGTGCCAGCAGCTTGAGAGTCCCGGGGGGCGCGAATGAGCAGTTCTTC.

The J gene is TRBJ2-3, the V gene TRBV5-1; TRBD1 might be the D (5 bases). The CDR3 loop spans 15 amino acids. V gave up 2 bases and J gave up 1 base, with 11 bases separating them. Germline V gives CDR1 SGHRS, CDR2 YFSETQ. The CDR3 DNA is TGCGCCAGCAGCTTTAGTGGGGCCCGCACAGATACGCAGTATTTT. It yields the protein CASSFSGARTDTQYF.

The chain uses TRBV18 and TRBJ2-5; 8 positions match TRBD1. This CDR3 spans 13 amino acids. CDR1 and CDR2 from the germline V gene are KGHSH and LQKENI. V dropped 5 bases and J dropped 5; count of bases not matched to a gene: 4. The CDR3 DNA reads TGTGCCAGCTCAGGACAGGGTCGGGAGACCCAGTACTTC. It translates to CASSGQGRETQYF. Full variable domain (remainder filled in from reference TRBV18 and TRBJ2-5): NAGVMQNPRHLVRRRGQEARLRCSPMKGHSHVYWYRQLPEEGLKFMVYLQKENIIDESGMPKERFSAEFPKEGPSILRIQQVVRGDSAAYFCASSGQGRETQYFGPGTRLLVL.

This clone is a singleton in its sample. The CDR3 protein is CASSLVQRVGTDTQYF. The CDR3 nucleotides are TGTGCCAGCAGCTTAGTTCAGCGGGTAGGCACAGATACGCAGTATTTT. The chain joins TRBV7-8 to TRBJ2-3, with D possibly being TRBD2 (6 bases). The CDR3 spans 16 residues. The germline V gene encodes CDR1 SGHVS and CDR2 FQNEAQ. Trimming took off 1 base at V and 1 base at J, with 12 bases between the two ends.

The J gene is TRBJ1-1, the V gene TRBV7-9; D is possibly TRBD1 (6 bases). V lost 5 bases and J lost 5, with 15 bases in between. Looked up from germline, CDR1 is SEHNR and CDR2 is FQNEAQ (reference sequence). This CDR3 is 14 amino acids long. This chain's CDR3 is CASSIPWGRTEAFF. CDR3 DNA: TGTGCCAGCAGCATACCATGGGGGCGGACTGAAGCTTTCTTT.

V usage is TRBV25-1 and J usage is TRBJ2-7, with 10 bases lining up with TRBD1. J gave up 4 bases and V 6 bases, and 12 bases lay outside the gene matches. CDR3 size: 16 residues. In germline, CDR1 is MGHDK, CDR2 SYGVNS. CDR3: CASSPPPGQGSYEQYF. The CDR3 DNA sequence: TGTGCCAGCAGCCCTCCCCCGGGACAGGGGTCGTACGAGCAGTACTTC.

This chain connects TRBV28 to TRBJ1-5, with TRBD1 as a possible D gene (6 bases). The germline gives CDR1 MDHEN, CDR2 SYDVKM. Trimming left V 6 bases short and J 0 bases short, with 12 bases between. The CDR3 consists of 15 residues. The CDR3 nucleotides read TGTGCCAGCAGACCCAGGGGTGTTAGCAATCAGCCCCAGCATTTT. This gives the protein CASRPRGVSNQPQHF.

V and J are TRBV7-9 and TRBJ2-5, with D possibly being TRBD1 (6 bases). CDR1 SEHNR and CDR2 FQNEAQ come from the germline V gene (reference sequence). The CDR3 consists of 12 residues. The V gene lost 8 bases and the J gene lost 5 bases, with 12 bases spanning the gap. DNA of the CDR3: TGTGCCAGCCGAACAGGGATGGAGACCCAGTACTTC. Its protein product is CASRTGMETQYF.

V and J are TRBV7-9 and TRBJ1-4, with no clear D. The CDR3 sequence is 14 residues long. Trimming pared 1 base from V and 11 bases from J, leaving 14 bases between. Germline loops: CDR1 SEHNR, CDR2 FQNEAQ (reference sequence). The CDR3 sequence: CASSLEPRVGKLFF. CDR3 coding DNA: TGTGCCAGCAGCTTAGAGCCCCGCGTAGGGAAACTGTTTTTT.

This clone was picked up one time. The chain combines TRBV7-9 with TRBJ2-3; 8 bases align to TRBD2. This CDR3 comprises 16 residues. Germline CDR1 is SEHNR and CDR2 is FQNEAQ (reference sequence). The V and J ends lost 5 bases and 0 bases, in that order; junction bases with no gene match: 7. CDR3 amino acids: CASSDSSGPSTDTQYF. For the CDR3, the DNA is TGTGCCAGCAGCGACTCTAGCGGGCCTAGCACAGATACGCAGTATTTT.

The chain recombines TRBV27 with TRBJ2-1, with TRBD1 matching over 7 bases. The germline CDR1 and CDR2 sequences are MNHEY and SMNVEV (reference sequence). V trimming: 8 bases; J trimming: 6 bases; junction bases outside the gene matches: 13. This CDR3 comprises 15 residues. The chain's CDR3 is CASCPLTGLTNEQFF. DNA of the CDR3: TGTGCCAGCTGCCCATTGACAGGGCTAACCAATGAGCAGTTCTTC.

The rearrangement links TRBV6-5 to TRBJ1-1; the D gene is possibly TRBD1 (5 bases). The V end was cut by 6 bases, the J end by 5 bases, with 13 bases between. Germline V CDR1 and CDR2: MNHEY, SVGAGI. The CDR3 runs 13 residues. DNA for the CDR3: TGTGCCAGCAGACCCGGGGGTACGACTGAAGCTTTCTTT. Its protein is CASRPGGTTEAFF.

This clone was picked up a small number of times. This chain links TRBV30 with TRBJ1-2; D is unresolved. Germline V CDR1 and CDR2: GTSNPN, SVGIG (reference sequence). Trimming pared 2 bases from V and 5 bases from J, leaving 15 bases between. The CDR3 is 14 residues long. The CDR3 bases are TGTGCCTGGAGTCCCGCAGCATCCGGGTATGGCTACACCTTC. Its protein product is CAWSPAASGYGYTF.

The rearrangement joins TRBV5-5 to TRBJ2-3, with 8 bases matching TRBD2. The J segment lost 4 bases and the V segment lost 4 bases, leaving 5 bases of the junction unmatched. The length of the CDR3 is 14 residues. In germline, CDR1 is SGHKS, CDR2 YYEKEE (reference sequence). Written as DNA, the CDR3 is TGTGCCAGCAGCGAGACTAGCGTCCCAGATACGCAGTATTTT. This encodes CASSETSVPDTQYF.